The subject of this entry is one T cell receptor beta chain. In the original analysis: Counts of nucleated cells, estimated from reference gene primer amplification, were obtained. Sequencing used immunoSEQ multiplex PCR; TCRdb keeps in-frame clones, though not all of them. V and J calls and clone size are given by that table; D and trimming were obtained from the DNA. The profile covers 150,000 or so clones, with over 75% appearing a single time and 15% taken by the ten largest. V was pared by 3 bases and J by 7 bases, with 0 bases of the junction left unmatched. Germline V CDR1 and CDR2: SGHTA, FQGTGA. CDR3 length: 12 amino acids. The source of the sample is a study of blood T cell repertoires in COVID-19. Study information: Samples representing acute and convalescent COVID-19 were sourced from the United States, Italy and Spain.

Material: peripheral blood. The sequence was collected from a middle-aged woman with acute or convalescent COVID-19. This chain joins TRBV7-3 and TRBJ2-5; 9 positions agree with TRBD1. For the CDR3, the DNA is TGTGCCAGCAGCTTGGACAGGGGGACCCAGTACTTC. It yields the protein CASSLDRGTQYF.